These T cell receptor beta chains were read from a single sample in a study of blood T cell repertoires in COVID-19. Using immunoSEQ multiplex PCR, the repertoire was profiled, and TCRdb retains in-frame clones only, with some absent. The table records some 150,000 clones, roughly four fifths of them present only once. Sample: peripheral blood. These receptors were obtained from a man in his forties who had recovered from COVID-19. CDR3s include the opening cysteine and the closing phenylalanine or tryptophan. A D gene is named only where the DNA matches it firmly. Not every row has a clone size; where given, it reads once, few, many or a size class.

TRBJ2-1	.	TRBV30	TRBD1	13	TGTGCTCAAGACAGGGAAGGGCACAATGAGCAGTTCTTC	CAQDREGHNEQFF
TRBJ2-5	.	TRBV5-5	TRBD2	17	TGTGCCAGCAGCTTCGGACTAGCGGGGGGGAATGGAGAGACCCAGTACTTC	CASSFGLAGGNGETQYF
TRBJ2-7	few	TRBV30	.	13	TGTGCCTGGAGTCGGCAAACAGACGGCGAGCAGTACTTC	CAWSRQTDGEQYF
TRBJ2-4	.	TRBV29-1	.	13	TGCAGCGTAAAGCCCCTCCTCAAAAACATTCAGTACTTC	CSVKPLLKNIQYF
TRBJ2-2	few	TRBV14	.	15	TGTGCCAGCAGCCAATCAATAGTGAACACCGGGGAGCTGTTTTTT	CASSQSIVNTGELFF
TRBJ2-7	.	TRBV7-3	.	13	TGTGCCAGCAGCTTAACGGCAGGGGAGAAGCAGTACTTC	CASSLTAGEKQYF
TRBJ2-2	.	TRBV10-3	TRBD1	14	TGTGCCATCAGTCCGGGACAGGGGGCCGGGGAGCTGTTTTTT	CAISPGQGAGELFF
TRBJ2-1	.	TRBV30	TRBD2	14	TGTGCCTGGAGTGTAGGGACTAGCGGGGATGAGCAGTTCTTC	CAWSVGTSGDEQFF
TRBJ1-5	.	TRBV4-1	.	14	TGCGCCAGCACCGACACTTATAGCAATCAGCCCCAGCATTTT	CASTDTYSNQPQHF
TRBJ2-1	.	TRBV3-1/TRBV3-2	.	13	TGTGCCAGCAGCCAGGCACGCCGCAATGAGCAGTTCTTC	CASSQARRNEQFF
TRBJ1-2	.	TRBV4-2	TRBD1	15	TGTGCCAGCAGCCAAGGGACACAGGGGGGATATGGCTACACCTTC	CASSQGTQGGYGYTF
TRBJ1-1	.	TRBV15	TRBD1	17	TGTGCCACCAGCAACGCGCTGACAGGGCTGGTGAACACTGAAGCTTTCTTT	CATSNALTGLVNTEAFF
TRBJ1-4	.	TRBV2	TRBD1	16	TGTGCCAGCAGTCCCTCCCCGACAGGGACTAATGAAAAACTGTTTTTT	CASSPSPTGTNEKLFF
TRBJ2-1	.	TRBV18	TRBD2	13	TGTGCCAGCTCACCTGGTAGCGGGGATGAGCAGTTCTTC	CASSPGSGDEQFF
TRBJ2-7	.	TRBV5-4	.	12	TGTGCCTCGGGTCCGGATAACTACGAGCAGTACTTC	CASGPDNYEQYF
TRBJ1-4	.	TRBV9	.	12	TGTGCCAGCTCCGGGAGCACAGAAAAACTGTTTTTT	CASSGSTEKLFF
TRBJ2-3	.	TRBV5-6	.	17	TGTGCCAGCAGCTCAAGGAAGCGGCGACTAGATACAGATACGCAGTATTTT	CASSSRKRRLDTDTQYF
TRBJ2-5	.	TRBV28	.	14	TGTGCCAGCAGTTCTGGACTTACACAAGAGACCCAGTACTTC	CASSSGLTQETQYF
TRBJ2-5	.	TRBV11-2	TRBD2	14	TGTGCCAGCAGCCGGGGACTAACCCAAGAGACCCAGTACTTC	CASSRGLTQETQYF
TRBJ2-3	.	TRBV5-3	TRBD2	15	TGTGCCAGAAGCTCCCCGCGGGAGGTTTGGGATACGCAGTATTTT	CARSSPREVWDTQYF
TRBJ1-2	.	TRBV6-1	TRBD1	13	TGTGCCAGCAGTGAATGGACAGGCTATGGCTACACCTTC	CASSEWTGYGYTF
TRBJ2-5	few	TRBV7-3	.	15	TGTGCCAGCAGCTTAACTATTGGTAGCTTGGAGACCCAGTACTTC	CASSLTIGSLETQYF
TRBJ1-2	.	TRBV7-9	.	14	TGTGCCAGCAGCTTAGCCTCCCGACAGGATCGCTACACCTTC	CASSLASRQDRYTF
TRBJ2-3	.	TRBV12-3/TRBV12-4	.	11	TGTGCCAGCAGTTCCGCAGATACGCAGTATTTT	CASSSADTQYF
TRBJ2-3	.	TRBV19	.	14	TGTGCCAGTACCTTAGGACTTGGCACAGATACGCAGTATTTT	CASTLGLGTDTQYF
TRBJ2-3	.	TRBV15	TRBD1	16	TGTGCCACCAGCAGAGAGGGACAGGGAATCGCGGATACGCAGTATTTT	CATSREGQGIADTQYF
TRBJ1-2	once	TRBV6-5	TRBD1	14	TGTGCCAGCGGAGGGGACAGTTTTAACTATGGCTACACCTTC	CASGGDSFNYGYTF
TRBJ2-2	.	TRBV10-3	.	14	TGTGCCATCAGTGACTCCGGAGGGACCGGGGAGCTGTTTTTT	CAISDSGGTGELFF
TRBJ2-3	.	TRBV7-9	.	16	TGTGCCAGCAGCGAGGCGACGGATGCTAGCACAGATACGCAGTATTTT	CASSEATDASTDTQYF
TRBJ1-1	.	TRBV5-6	TRBD1	14	TGTGCCAGCAGCCCCGGACAGGGGTTCTCTGAAGCTTTCTTT	CASSPGQGFSEAFF
TRBJ2-7	.	TRBV6-5	.	12	TGTGCCACTGCGGTCCCCTCCTACGAGCAGTACTTC	CATAVPSYEQYF
TRBJ2-1	.	TRBV28	TRBD2	16	TGTGCCAGCATCGGGGCGGGGGGAAATACCCACAATGAGCAGTTCTTC	CASIGAGGNTHNEQFF
TRBJ2-1	once	TRBV24-1	.	14	TGTGCCACCAGTGATCCCAGCAGGGGCAATGAGCAGTTCTTC	CATSDPSRGNEQFF